This T cell receptor beta chain derives from a study of blood T cells in healthy people across ages. Study results and caveats: Estimates based on one million T cells were treated as lower bounds.

The use of a sample-barcoded 5' primer and a J-beta primer mix characterized a second PCR of about 7 to 12 cycles. TCRdb re-derived calls from the 5' RACE reads in MiXCR, one entry per CDR3 protein. The table records roughly 800,000 distinct CDR3 sequences, roughly 60% of them present only once. This CDR3 contains 15 residues. CDR1 and CDR2 (germline): DFQATT, SNEGSKA (reference sequence). The V segment lost 0 bases and the J segment 10 bases; nucleotides outside the gene matches: 12. With regard to this clonotype: What it binds is not known.

This clonotype was sampled from a man aged 30-40 years in good health. The sequenced material came from blood. The chain employs TRBV20-1 and TRBJ2-1; TRBD1 matches 7 bases. The CDR3 region has the DNA TGCAGTGCTAGAGACCCCGGGACAGACGCCTACGAGCAGTTCTTC. This encodes CSARDPGTDAYEQFF.